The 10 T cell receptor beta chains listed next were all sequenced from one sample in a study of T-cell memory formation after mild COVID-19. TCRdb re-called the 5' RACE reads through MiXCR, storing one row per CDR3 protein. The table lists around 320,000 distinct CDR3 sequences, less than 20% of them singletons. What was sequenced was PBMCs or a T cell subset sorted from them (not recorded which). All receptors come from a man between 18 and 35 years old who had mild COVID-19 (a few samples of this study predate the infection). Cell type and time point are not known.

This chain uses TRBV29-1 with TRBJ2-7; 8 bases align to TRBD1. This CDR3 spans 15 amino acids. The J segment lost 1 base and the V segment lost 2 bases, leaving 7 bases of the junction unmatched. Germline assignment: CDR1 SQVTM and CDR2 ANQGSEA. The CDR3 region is CSVEYRGQGSYEQYF. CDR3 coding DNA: TGCAGCGTTGAATATAGAGGACAGGGATCCTACGAGCAGTACTTC.

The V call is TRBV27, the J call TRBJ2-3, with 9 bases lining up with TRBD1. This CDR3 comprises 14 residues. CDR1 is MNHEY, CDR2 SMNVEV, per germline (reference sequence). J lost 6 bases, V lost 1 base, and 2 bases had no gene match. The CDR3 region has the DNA TGTGCCAGCAGTTTATGGGACAGGGTGGATACGCAGTATTTT. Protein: CASSLWDRVDTQYF.

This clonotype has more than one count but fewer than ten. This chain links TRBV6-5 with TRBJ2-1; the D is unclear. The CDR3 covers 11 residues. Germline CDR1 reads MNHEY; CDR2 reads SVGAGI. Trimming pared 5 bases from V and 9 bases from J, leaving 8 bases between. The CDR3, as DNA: TGTGCCAGCAGTCAATATAGTGAGCAGTTCTTC. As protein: CASSQYSEQFF.

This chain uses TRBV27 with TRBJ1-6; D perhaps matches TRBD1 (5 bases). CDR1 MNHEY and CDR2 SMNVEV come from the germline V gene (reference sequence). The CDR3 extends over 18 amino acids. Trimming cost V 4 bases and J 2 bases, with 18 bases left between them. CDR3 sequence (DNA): TGTGCCAGCAGTTCTGGGCGGCAGGGTGGGACCTATAATTCACCCCTCCACTTT. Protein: CASSSGRQGGTYNSPLHF.

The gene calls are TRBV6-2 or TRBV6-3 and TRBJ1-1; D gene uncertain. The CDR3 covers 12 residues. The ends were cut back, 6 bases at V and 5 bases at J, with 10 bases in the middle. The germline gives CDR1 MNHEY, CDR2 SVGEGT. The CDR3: CASSQWETEAFF. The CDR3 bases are TGTGCCAGCAGCCAATGGGAGACTGAAGCTTTCTTT.

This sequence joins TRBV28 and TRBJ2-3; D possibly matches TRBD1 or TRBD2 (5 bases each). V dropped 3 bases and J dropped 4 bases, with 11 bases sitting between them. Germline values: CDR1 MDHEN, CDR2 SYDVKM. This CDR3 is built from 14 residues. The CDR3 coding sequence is TGTGCCAGCAGTTTTGTTACGGGGCCAGATACGCAGTATTTT. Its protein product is CASSFVTGPDTQYF. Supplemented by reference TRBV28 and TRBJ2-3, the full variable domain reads DVKVTQSSRYLVKRTGEKVFLECVQDMDHENMFWYRQDPGLGLRLIYFSYDVKMKEKGDIPEGYSVSREKKERFSLILESASTNQTSMYLCASSFVTGPDTQYFGPGTRLTVL.

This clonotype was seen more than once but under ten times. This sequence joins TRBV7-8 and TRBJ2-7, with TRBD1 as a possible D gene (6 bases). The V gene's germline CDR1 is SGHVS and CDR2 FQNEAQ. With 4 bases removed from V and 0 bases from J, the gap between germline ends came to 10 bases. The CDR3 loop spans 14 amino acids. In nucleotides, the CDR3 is TGTGCCAGCAGCTCCACAGGGAGCTCCTACGAGCAGTACTTC. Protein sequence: CASSSTGSSYEQYF.

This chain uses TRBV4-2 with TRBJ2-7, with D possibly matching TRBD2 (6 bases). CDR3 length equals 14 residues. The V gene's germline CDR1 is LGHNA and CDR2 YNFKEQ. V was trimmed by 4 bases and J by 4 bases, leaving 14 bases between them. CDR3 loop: CASSPAEEGYEQYF. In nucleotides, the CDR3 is TGTGCCAGCAGCCCAGCCGAGGAGGGGTACGAGCAGTACTTC.

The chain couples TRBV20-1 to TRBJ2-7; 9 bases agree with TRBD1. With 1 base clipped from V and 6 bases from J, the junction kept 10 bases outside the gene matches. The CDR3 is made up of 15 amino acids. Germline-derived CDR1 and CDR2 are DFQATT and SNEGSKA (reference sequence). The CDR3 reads CSARVFRDRDPEQYF. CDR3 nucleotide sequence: TGCAGTGCTAGAGTCTTCCGGGACAGGGACCCCGAGCAGTACTTC.

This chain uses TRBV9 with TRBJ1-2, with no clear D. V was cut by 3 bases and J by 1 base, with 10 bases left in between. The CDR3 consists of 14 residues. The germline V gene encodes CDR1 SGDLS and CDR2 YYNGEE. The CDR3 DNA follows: TGTGCCAGCAGCGACTATCAGCTTAACTATGGCTACACCTTC. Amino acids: CASSDYQLNYGYTF.